The rows below give T cell receptor beta chains drawn from one sample of a study of blood T cell repertoires in COVID-19. The table came from immunoSEQ multiplex PCR; TCRdb's copy has only in-frame clones and leaves some out. The data hold about 16,000 clones, with approximately 88% observed a single time. The sample comprised peripheral blood. The source of these receptors is a human donor in a cohort sampled during active COVID-19. Both conserved end residues are part of each CDR3. D genes are given only for firm matches. A clone size is listed for some rows: how often the clone was seen (once, few, many), or a class if it is expanded.

D gene	V gene	J gene	clone size	CDR3 protein	CDR3 DNA
TRBD2	TRBV3-1/TRBV3-2	TRBJ2-7	.	CASSHAGGPYEQYF	TGTGCCAGCAGCCATGCGGGGGGCCCCTACGAGCAGTACTTC
.	TRBV28	TRBJ1-1	.	CASNSQGLTEAFF	TGTGCCAGCAACAGCCAGGGGCTAACTGAAGCTTTCTTT
.	TRBV28	TRBJ2-7	.	CASSWAGRYYEQYF	TGTGCCAGCAGTTGGGCGGGGCGATACTACGAGCAGTACTTC
.	TRBV9	TRBJ2-3	few	CASSVGTVSRTDTQYF	TGTGCCAGCAGCGTAGGGACAGTTTCTCGCACAGATACGCAGTATTTT
.	TRBV12-3/TRBV12-4	TRBJ2-7	.	CASKRTNYEQYF	TGTGCCAGCAAAAGGACTAACTACGAGCAGTACTTC
.	TRBV7-2	TRBJ2-2	.	CASSLIQNTGELFF	TGTGCCAGCAGCTTAATACAAAACACCGGGGAGCTGTTTTTT
TRBD1	TRBV9	TRBJ1-2	once	CASSVGGQGAAGYTF	TGTGCCAGCAGCGTCGGAGGACAGGGGGCCGCTGGCTACACCTTC
.	TRBV19	TRBJ1-1	.	CASSETRVTEAFF	TGTGCCAGTAGCGAGACCAGGGTCACTGAAGCTTTCTTT
.	TRBV10-3	TRBJ1-2	.	CAISESHTGSGGYTF	TGTGCCATCAGTGAGTCCCACACAGGGTCCGGTGGCTACACCTTC
.	TRBV14	TRBJ1-6	few	CASSQRVYNSPLHF	TGTGCCAGCAGCCAACGGGTTTATAATTCACCCCTCCACTTT
.	TRBV28	TRBJ2-5	.	CASSSPGQLQETQYF	TGTGCCAGCAGTTCCCCGGGACAACTCCAAGAGACCCAGTACTTC
TRBD1	TRBV6-5	TRBJ2-2	few	CASSLDRGDTGELFF	TGTGCCAGCAGCCTCGACAGGGGCGACACCGGGGAGCTGTTTTTT
TRBD2	TRBV18	TRBJ2-7	.	CASSPTSGGAYEQYF	TGTGCCAGCTCACCAACCAGCGGGGGGGCCTACGAGCAGTACTTC
.	TRBV5-1	TRBJ2-5	.	CASSLVSGFQETQYF	TGCGCCAGCAGCTTGGTTTCAGGGTTCCAAGAGACCCAGTACTTC
.	TRBV9	TRBJ2-7	.	CASSGRREGDEQYF	TGTGCCAGCAGCGGACGGAGGGAAGGTGACGAGCAGTACTTC
TRBD2	TRBV28	TRBJ2-4	.	CASSSTGTIVKNIQYF	TGTGCCAGCAGTTCCACCGGGACTATAGTCAAAAACATTCAGTACTTC
.	TRBV14	TRBJ1-1	.	CASSQITGRNTEAFF	TGTGCCAGCAGCCAAATTACAGGTCGGAACACTGAAGCTTTCTTT
.	TRBV5-5	TRBJ1-4	.	CASSVDRLAPNEKLFF	TGTGCCAGCAGCGTCGACAGGTTAGCTCCAAATGAAAAACTGTTTTTT
TRBD2	TRBV11-2	TRBJ2-5	.	CASSPLAGYSKETQYF	TGTGCCAGCAGCCCCCTAGCGGGGTATAGCAAAGAGACCCAGTACTTC
.	TRBV19	TRBJ1-2	.	CASSVQGLDYGYTF	TGTGCCAGTAGTGTCCAGGGTTTGGACTATGGCTACACCTTC
TRBD1	TRBV25-1	TRBJ1-2	.	CASRTGFRGYTF	TGTGCCAGCCGGACAGGGTTTCGCGGCTACACCTTC
.	TRBV5-4	TRBJ1-2	.	CASSLQLNYGYTF	TGTGCCAGCAGCTTGCAGTTGAACTATGGCTACACCTTC
.	TRBV5-1	TRBJ1-6	.	CASSLSAQEGNSPLHF	TGCGCCAGCAGCTTGAGCGCACAGGAAGGGAATTCACCCCTCCACTTT
TRBD1	TRBV6-5	TRBJ2-2	.	CASWTGVVGELFF	TGTGCCAGCTGGACAGGGGTAGTCGGGGAGCTGTTTTTT
TRBD1	TRBV6-5	TRBJ2-7	.	CASSYNRDREHEQYF	TGTGCCAGCAGTTACAACCGGGACAGGGAGCACGAGCAGTACTTC
.	TRBV7-9	TRBJ1-2	.	CASSSRWGYTF	TGTGCCAGCAGCTCCCGGTGGGGCTACACCTTC
TRBD2	TRBV2	TRBJ2-3	.	CASGWTSGSTDTQYF	TGTGCCAGCGGGTGGACTAGCGGAAGCACAGATACGCAGTATTTT
.	TRBV7-2	TRBJ2-1	.	CASSLESRREQFF	TGTGCCAGCAGCTTGGAGAGTCGGCGCGAGCAGTTCTTC
TRBD1	TRBV2	TRBJ1-3	.	CASSPQGAGNTIYF	TGTGCCAGCAGTCCCCAGGGGGCAGGGAACACCATATATTTT
.	TRBV2	TRBJ1-2	.	CASSSDGGYGYTF	TGTGCCAGCAGTTCTGACGGGGGGTATGGCTACACCTTC
.	TRBV12-3/TRBV12-4	TRBJ1-5	once	CASSERGNQPQHF	TGTGCCAGCTCCGAACGCGGCAATCAGCCCCAGCATTTT
TRBD2	TRBV18	TRBJ2-5	.	CASSPNGRGRVSEETQYF	TGTGCCAGCTCACCAAATGGGAGGGGAAGGGTATCTGAAGAGACCCAGTACTTC
.	TRBV4-1	TRBJ1-1	.	CASSQNELTVQAFF	TGCGCCAGCAGCCAGAATGAATTGACAGTACAAGCTTTCTTT
.	TRBV3-1/TRBV3-2	TRBJ1-5	.	CASSPGTGNQPQHF	TGTGCCAGCAGCCCCGGCACAGGAAATCAGCCCCAGCATTTT
TRBD2	TRBV6-1	TRBJ2-1	.	CASSEIAGTYNEQFF	TGTGCCAGCAGTGAAATAGCGGGTACCTACAATGAGCAGTTCTTC
TRBD2	TRBV6-1	TRBJ2-7	.	CASSVVWASGGSAYEQYF	TGTGCCAGCAGTGTCGTCTGGGCTAGCGGGGGGTCCGCCTACGAGCAGTACTTC
TRBD1	TRBV18	TRBJ2-7	.	CATKTGQGSFEQYF	TGTGCCACCAAAACGGGACAGGGGTCTTTCGAGCAGTACTTC
.	TRBV5-1	TRBJ1-1	.	CASSLTQVTEAFF	TGCGCCAGCAGCTTGACTCAAGTCACTGAAGCTTTCTTT
TRBD1	TRBV28	TRBJ1-2	.	CASSWAGQATGYGYTF	TGTGCCAGCAGTTGGGCGGGACAGGCTACGGGCTATGGCTACACCTTC
TRBD1	TRBV5-1	TRBJ2-7	.	CASSLEGGLDEQYF	TGCGCCAGCAGCTTAGAAGGGGGCCTGGACGAGCAGTACTTC
.	TRBV3-1/TRBV3-2	TRBJ2-5	.	CASSNGGSRQTQYF	TGTGCCAGCAGTAACGGTGGTTCCCGCCAGACCCAGTACTTC
.	TRBV11-2	TRBJ1-5	.	CASSLDAINQPQHF	TGTGCCAGCAGCTTAGATGCTATCAATCAGCCCCAGCATTTT
.	TRBV11-2	TRBJ1-5	.	CASSLGRANQPQHF	TGTGCCAGCAGCTTAGGGAGAGCCAATCAGCCCCAGCATTTT
.	TRBV18	TRBJ1-4	.	CASSPPPERGFLGLFF	TGTGCCAGCTCACCACCCCCGGAGAGGGGGTTTTTGGGACTGTTTTTT
TRBD1	TRBV2	TRBJ1-3	.	CASRAGTGGYTIYF	TGTGCCAGCAGGGCCGGGACAGGGGGTTACACCATATATTTT
.	TRBV10-2	TRBJ1-5	once	CASSEVRGLSNQPQHF	TGCGCCAGCAGTGAGGTCCGGGGGTTAAGCAATCAGCCCCAGCATTTT
.	TRBV28	TRBJ2-2	.	CATLLVSTGELFF	TGTGCCACTCTCCTCGTGTCCACCGGGGAGCTGTTTTTT
.	TRBV9	TRBJ1-2	.	CASSVRDIAGYTF	TGTGCCAGCAGCGTACGGGACATCGCTGGCTACACCTTC
.	TRBV28	TRBJ1-2	once	CASGRTRLYGYTF	TGTGCCAGCGGGAGGACTCGTCTGTATGGCTACACCTTC
.	TRBV19	TRBJ1-5	.	CASSQGYQPQHF	TGTGCCAGTAGTCAGGGATATCAGCCCCAGCATTTT
.	TRBV7-8	TRBJ2-1	.	CASSLAAMIWGRGSYEQFF	TGTGCCAGCAGCTTAGCAGCTATGATCTGGGGCCGGGGGTCATATGAGCAGTTCTTC
TRBD2	TRBV6-4	TRBJ2-1	.	CASSDGERGGYNEQFF	TGTGCCAGCAGTGACGGAGAGCGGGGGGGTTACAATGAGCAGTTCTTC
.	TRBV10-3	TRBJ2-5	.	CAISESRAQETQYF	TGTGCCATCAGTGAGTCGAGGGCCCAAGAGACCCAGTACTTC
TRBD2	TRBV3-1/TRBV3-2	TRBJ2-3	.	CASSQAGSGGPIFPTQYF	TGTGCCAGCAGCCAAGCGGGTAGCGGGGGGCCCATTTTCCCAACGCAGTATTTT
TRBD2	TRBV7-9	TRBJ2-5	.	CASSSQASGIQETQYF	TGTGCCAGCAGTTCTCAAGCTAGCGGAATCCAAGAGACCCAGTACTTC
.	TRBV27	TRBJ1-2	.	CASSFSQGYGYTF	TGTGCCAGCAGTTTTTCCCAGGGCTATGGCTACACCTTC
.	TRBV27	TRBJ1-1	.	CASSRHRAPNTEAFF	TGTGCCAGCAGTCGACACAGGGCCCCGAACACTGAAGCTTTCTTT